This TCR beta chain was found in a study of blood T cell repertoires in COVID-19. TCRdb's copy holds only in-frame clones and misses some; the assay was immunoSEQ multiplex PCR. This table has about 380,000 clones, more than 75% appearing once. This CDR3 is built from 14 residues. Germline values: CDR1 SGDLS, CDR2 YYNGEE. V lost 4 bases and J lost 11, with 18 bases in between. The sequencing input was PBMCs or T cells enriched from blood (not recorded which). The TCR originated in a woman younger than 30 who had recovered from COVID-19. V is TRBV9 and J is TRBJ1-4, with no clear D. CDR3 region: CASSPSVLSGKLFF. The CDR3 region has the DNA TGTGCCAGCAGCCCTTCCGTCCTCAGCGGTAAACTGTTTTTT.